Following are 7 T cell receptor beta chains from one sample sequenced in a study of T cells after yellow fever vaccination. TCRdb reprocessed the 5' RACE reads with MiXCR, giving one entry per CDR3 protein. The sample contains more than 95,000 distinct CDR3 sequences, 6% to 8% of which appear only once. The source was CD4+ T cells sorted from PBMCs, collected approximately 11 days after the first yellow fever vaccination. The source is a man in his late teens or twenties who received the YFV17D yellow fever vaccine.

There are many counts of this clonotype. The chain links TRBV6-1 to TRBJ2-5; TRBD2 agrees at 10 bases. The CDR3 totals 15 residues. Germline CDR1 MNHNS, CDR2 SASEGT. With V trimmed by 5 bases and J by 2 bases, 5 bases remained unmatched. CDR3: CASSRASGGQETQYF. CDR3 DNA: TGTGCCAGCAGTCGGGCTAGCGGGGGACAAGAGACCCAGTACTTC.

This clonotype has ten or more counts. V gene TRBV2 combines with J gene TRBJ2-3, with TRBD2 matching over 12 bases. J lost 6 bases, V lost 5 bases, and 9 bases had no gene match. This CDR3 has 16 amino acids. Per the germline V gene, CDR1 is SNHLY and CDR2 is FYNNEI. The CDR3 coding sequence is TGTGCCAGCAGTTCGGATTCTAGCGGGGGGGCGGATACGCAGTATTTT. It encodes CASSSDSSGGADTQYF. Drawing the rest from reference TRBV2 and TRBJ2-3, the complete variable domain is EPEVTQTPSHQVTQMGQEVILRCVPISNHLYFYWYRQILGQKVEFLVSFYNNEISEKSEIFDDQFSVERPDGSNFTLKIRSTKLEDSAMYFCASSSDSSGGADTQYFGPGTRLTVL.

The chain links TRBV2 to TRBJ2-7; TRBD2 agrees at 10 bases. The trim removed 6 bases at V and 1 base at J, leaving 3 bases unmatched. CDR3 length: 14 residues. CDR1 and CDR2 (germline): SNHLY, FYNNEI. This CDR3 is CASSRTSGSYEQYF. As DNA, the CDR3 is TGTGCCAGCAGCAGGACTAGCGGTTCCTACGAGCAGTACTTC.

This clonotype was counted only a few times. The J gene is TRBJ2-2, the V gene TRBV5-1; the match to TRBD2 covers 8 bases. CDR1 and CDR2 (germline): SGHRS, YFSETQ. This CDR3 has 17 residues. V was pared by 1 base and J by 3 bases, with 8 bases of the junction left unmatched. CDR3 bases: TGCGCCAGCAGCTTGTACCAGCGGGGGCCCTACACCGGGGAGCTGTTTTTT. Translating it yields CASSLYQRGPYTGELFF.

The rearrangement links TRBV6-2 or TRBV6-3 to TRBJ2-1, with unresolved D. Germline V gene data show CDR1 as MNHEY and CDR2 as SVGEGT. The CDR3 contains 13 residues. Between the trimmed V and J ends, which lost 6 bases and 4 bases, there was a span of 10 bases. The CDR3 here is CASSSTEYNEQFF. CDR3 in DNA: TGTGCCAGCAGCTCAACTGAGTACAATGAGCAGTTCTTC.

This clonotype was counted many times. The gene calls are TRBV7-2 and TRBJ2-5; D perhaps matches TRBD1 (6 bases). In germline, CDR1 is SGHTA, CDR2 FQGNSA. Trimming left V 3 bases short and J 2 bases short, with 13 bases between. The CDR3 has 15 residues. CDR3 sequence (DNA): TGTGCCAGCAGCTTGGGCAGGGGCTGGCAAGAGACCCAGTACTTC. Protein: CASSLGRGWQETQYF.

This clonotype was observed many times. The chain links TRBV9 to TRBJ1-1, with 8 positions matching TRBD1. This CDR3 has 14 amino acids. Trimming cost V 2 bases and J 10 bases; bases outside gene matches: 10. The germline CDR1 and CDR2 sequences are SGDLS and YYNGEE. The DNA for the CDR3 is TGTGCCAGCAGCGTCAAAGGGACAGGCCAAGGAGCTTTCTTT. Amino acids: CASSVKGTGQGAFF.